This TCR beta chain derives from a study of CD8 T cells in Susac syndrome. Study results and limitations: The study conceded that its TCR sequencing and HLA analysis involved relatively few individuals.

The study sequenced TCR beta in blood CD8+ and CD4+ T cells. While CD8+ and CD4+ T cells were isolated negatively, TEMRA cells were enriched by FACS. With random hexamers, about 0.5 to 1 ug RNA was reverse transcribed. Across 54 Vbeta and 13 Jbeta, immunoSEQ multiplex PCR amplified TCR beta CDR3. TCRdb itself ran the immunoSEQ multiplex PCR reads through MiXCR, one entry per CDR3 protein. The repertoire holds 200,000 or so distinct CDR3 sequences, nearly 95% seen once, with roughly 0.088% in the top ten. To note about this clonotype: Its antigen is still unknown.

The clonotype comes from a human donor with multiple sclerosis. The source material was CD4+ T cells from PBMCs.

CDR3 protein: CASSLPGPAEDTQYF. Written as DNA, the CDR3 is TGTGCCAGCAGCTTACCGGGCCCGGCCGAGGATACGCAGTATTTT. The rearrangement links TRBV7-8 to TRBJ2-3, with D hard to call. Trimming stripped 2 bases from V and 6 bases from J, with 15 bases between. Germline CDR1 SGHVS, CDR2 FQNEAQ. The CDR3 is 15 amino acids.